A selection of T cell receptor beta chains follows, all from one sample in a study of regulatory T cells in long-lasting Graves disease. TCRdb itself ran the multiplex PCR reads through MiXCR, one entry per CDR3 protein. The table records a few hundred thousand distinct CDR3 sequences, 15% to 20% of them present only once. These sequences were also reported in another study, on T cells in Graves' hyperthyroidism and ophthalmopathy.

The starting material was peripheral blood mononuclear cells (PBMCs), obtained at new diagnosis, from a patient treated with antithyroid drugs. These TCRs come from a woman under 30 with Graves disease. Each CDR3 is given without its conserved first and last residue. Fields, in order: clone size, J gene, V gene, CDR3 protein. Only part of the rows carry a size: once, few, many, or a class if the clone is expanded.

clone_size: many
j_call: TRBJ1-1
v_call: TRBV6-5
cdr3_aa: ASSYPQGSHSTEAF

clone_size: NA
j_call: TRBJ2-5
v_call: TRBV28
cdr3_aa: ASNTPRDAQETQY

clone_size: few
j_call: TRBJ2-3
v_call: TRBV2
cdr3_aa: ASWGTGEYTDTQY

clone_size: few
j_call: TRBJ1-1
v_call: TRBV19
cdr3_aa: ASIKYRGGTEAF

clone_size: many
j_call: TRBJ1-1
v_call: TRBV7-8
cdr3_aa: ASSSRAGGRPNTEAF

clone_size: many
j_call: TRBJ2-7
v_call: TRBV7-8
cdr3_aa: ASSLALDFPSSYEQY

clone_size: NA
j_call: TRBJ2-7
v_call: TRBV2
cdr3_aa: ASGIYTGVYEQY

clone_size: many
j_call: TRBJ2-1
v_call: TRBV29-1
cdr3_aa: SVDLAGYNEQF

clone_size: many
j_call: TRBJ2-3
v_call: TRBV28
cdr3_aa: ASGLITDTQY

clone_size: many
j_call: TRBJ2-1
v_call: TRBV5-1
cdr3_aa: ASSLGWTGNEQF

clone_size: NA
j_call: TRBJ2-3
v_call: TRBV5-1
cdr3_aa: ASSSQGTSGGAMGTDTQY

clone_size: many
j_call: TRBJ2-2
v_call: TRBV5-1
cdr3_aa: ASSLQGQGTGELF

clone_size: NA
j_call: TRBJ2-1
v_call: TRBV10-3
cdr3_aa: AISVTASYNEQF

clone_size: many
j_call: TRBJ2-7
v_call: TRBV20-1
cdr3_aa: SAISTGGIAYEQY

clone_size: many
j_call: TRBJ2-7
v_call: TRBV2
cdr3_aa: ASSEAGRAYEQY

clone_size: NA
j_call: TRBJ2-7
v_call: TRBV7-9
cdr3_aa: ASSSPAGGGEQY

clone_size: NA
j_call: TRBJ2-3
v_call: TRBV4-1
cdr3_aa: ASSQLGGTGGTDTQY

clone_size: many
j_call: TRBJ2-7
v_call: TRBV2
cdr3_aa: ASTPSRTGDYEQY

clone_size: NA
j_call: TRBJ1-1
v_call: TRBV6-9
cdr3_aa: ASSYLKNTEAF

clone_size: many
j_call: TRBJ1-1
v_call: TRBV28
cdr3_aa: ASSFEGEMNTEAF

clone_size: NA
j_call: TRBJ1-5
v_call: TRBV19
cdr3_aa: ASNGNRSWYSNQPQH

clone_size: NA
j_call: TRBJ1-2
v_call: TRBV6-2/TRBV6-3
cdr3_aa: ASSKPGVNYGYT

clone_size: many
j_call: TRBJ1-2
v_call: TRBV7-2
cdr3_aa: ASSFMGSLYGYT

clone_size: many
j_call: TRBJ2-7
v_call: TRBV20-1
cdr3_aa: SANRLAGGYHEQY

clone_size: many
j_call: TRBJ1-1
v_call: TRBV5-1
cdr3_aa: ASSLGRAVNTEAF

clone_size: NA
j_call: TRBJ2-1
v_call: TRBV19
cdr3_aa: ASSKGGGYEQF

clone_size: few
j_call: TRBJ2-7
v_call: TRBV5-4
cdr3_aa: ASSLAQGGLYEQY

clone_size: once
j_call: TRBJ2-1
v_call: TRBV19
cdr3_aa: ASGGLTSGRALSYNEQF

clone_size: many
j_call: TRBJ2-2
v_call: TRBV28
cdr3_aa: ASSPEGYTGELF

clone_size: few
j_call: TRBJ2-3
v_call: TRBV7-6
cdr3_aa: VSSPGTSGGHQY

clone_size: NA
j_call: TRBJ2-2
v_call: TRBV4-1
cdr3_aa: ASSQSPGQGARIGELF